This entry lists 8 T cell receptor beta chains sequenced from one sample in a study of response to subunit inactivated influenza vaccine. TCRdb reprocessed the RT-PCR reads via MiXCR and lists one record per CDR3 protein. Of 590,000 or so distinct CDR3 sequences in the sample, 13% to 15% were seen once. Sequencing was performed on PBMCs from blood, taken less than 15 days before vaccination. The receptors originated from a man aged 50 to 59 who received an inactivated influenza vaccine.

The chain carries TRBV14 and TRBJ2-1, with TRBD2 as a possible D gene (5 bases). The CDR3 length is 16 residues. Trimming cost V 0 bases and J 3 bases, with 12 bases left between them. CDR1 is SGHDN and CDR2 is FVKESK in the germline V gene. CDR3 region: CASSQDLGAIYNEQFF. The CDR3 nucleotides read TGTGCCAGCAGCCAAGATCTGGGAGCGATCTACAATGAGCAGTTCTTC.

This clonotype was observed many times. The chain recombines TRBV12-3 or TRBV12-4 with TRBJ1-1; tentative D call: TRBD1 (5 bases). This CDR3 contains 15 residues. V was trimmed by 6 bases and J by 4 bases, leaving 18 bases between them. DNA of the CDR3: TGTGCCAGCAGCCCTGGGACCCTGGGGAGCACTGAAGCTTTCTTT. This encodes CASSPGTLGSTEAFF.

The DNA for the CDR3 is TGCAGTGCTAGAGCCCAGATACCATCCTATGGCTACACCTTC. Its translation: CSARAQIPSYGYTF. The chain recombines TRBV20-1 with TRBJ1-2, with D unresolved. This CDR3 spans 14 amino acids. Germline lookup yields CDR1 DFQATT and CDR2 SNEGSKA (reference sequence). Deletions cut 1 base from V and 4 bases from J, with 13 bases between.

Comment on this clonotype: This may be a read error, as it is one base from a much larger clone. The chain joins TRBV29-1 to TRBJ2-1, with 11 positions matching TRBD2. V dropped 7 bases and J dropped 4; count of bases not matched to a gene: 9. The CDR3 runs 15 residues. Germline CDR1 and CDR2: SQVTM and ANQGSEA. The CDR3 coding sequence is TGCAGCGCCAACCGACTAGCGGGGACTTACAATGAGCAGTTCTTC. The encoded protein is CSANRLAGTYNEQFF.

The chain links TRBV10-3 to TRBJ2-2, with 10 nucleotides matching TRBD1. V shed 8 bases, J shed 7 bases, and the junction held 13 bases outside the gene matches. The germline gives CDR1 ENHRY, CDR2 SYGVKD. CDR3 length equals 16 residues. The CDR3 reads CAIPKGQGRLNGELFF. The CDR3 DNA reads TGTGCCATCCCGAAGGGACAGGGGAGATTGAACGGGGAGCTGTTTTTT.

In this sample, this clonotype turned up a few times. This rearrangement joins TRBV6-1 to TRBJ2-2; D is unclear. The germline V and J ends were trimmed by 6 bases and 3 bases, with 14 bases remaining between them. Germline assignment: CDR1 MNHNS and CDR2 SASEGT. The length of the CDR3 is 15 residues. The CDR3 nucleotides are TGTGCCAGCAGCCCGTATACGCTGTACACCGGGGAGCTGTTTTTT. This sequence encodes CASSPYTLYTGELFF.

The table lists this clonotype with a few counts. The J gene is TRBJ2-3, the V gene TRBV2; D perhaps matches TRBD2 (5 bases). Between the trimmed V and J ends, which lost 7 bases and 3 bases, there was a span of 11 bases. The CDR3 is made up of 13 amino acids. CDR1 is SNHLY, CDR2 FYNNEI, per germline. CDR3 protein: CASNPGLTDTQYF. CDR3 bases: TGTGCCAGCAATCCGGGGTTGACAGATACGCAGTATTTT.

V is TRBV4-2 and J is TRBJ1-1; no clear D. V dropped 0 bases and J dropped 6 bases, with 20 bases sitting between them. Germline-derived CDR1 and CDR2 are LGHNA and YNFKEQ. CDR3 length equals 17 residues. The CDR3 bases are TGTGCCAGCAGCCAAGATTCTTCGGTCAGGAGTAACCCTGAAGCTTTCTTT. It yields the protein CASSQDSSVRSNPEAFF.